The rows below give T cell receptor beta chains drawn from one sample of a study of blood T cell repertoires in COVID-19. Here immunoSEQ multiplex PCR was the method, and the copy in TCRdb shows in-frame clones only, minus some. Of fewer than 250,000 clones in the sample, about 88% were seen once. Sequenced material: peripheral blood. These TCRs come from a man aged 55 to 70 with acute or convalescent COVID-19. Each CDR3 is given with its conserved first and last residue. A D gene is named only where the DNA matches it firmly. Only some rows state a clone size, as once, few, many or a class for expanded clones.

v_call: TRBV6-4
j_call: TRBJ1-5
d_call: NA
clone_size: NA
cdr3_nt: TGTGCCAGCAACGGGAAAGGGGACTATAGCAATCAGCCCCAGCATTTT
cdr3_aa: CASNGKGDYSNQPQHF

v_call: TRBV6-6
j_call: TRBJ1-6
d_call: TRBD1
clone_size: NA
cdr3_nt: TGTGCCAGCAGTCCCTGGACAGGGTTGGGAATGAATTCACCCCTCCACTTT
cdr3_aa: CASSPWTGLGMNSPLHF

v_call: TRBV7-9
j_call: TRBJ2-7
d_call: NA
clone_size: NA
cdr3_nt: TGTGCCAGCAGCTTAGCGACAGTTGCCTACGAGCAGTACTTC
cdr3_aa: CASSLATVAYEQYF

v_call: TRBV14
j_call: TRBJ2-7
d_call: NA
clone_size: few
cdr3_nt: TGTGCCAGCAGCCAAGGCCTTTTGAGGGGGGGGGACCCCTACGAGCAGTACTTC
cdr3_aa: CASSQGLLRGGDPYEQYF

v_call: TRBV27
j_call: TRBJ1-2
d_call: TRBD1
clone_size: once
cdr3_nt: TGTGCCAGCAGTTTCGATGGGACAGGGAACAACTATGGCTACACCTTC
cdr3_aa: CASSFDGTGNNYGYTF

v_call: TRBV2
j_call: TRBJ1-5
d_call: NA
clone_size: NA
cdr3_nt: TGTGCCAGCGGAGACCAGGGCCATAGCAATCAGCCCCAGCATTTT
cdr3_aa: CASGDQGHSNQPQHF

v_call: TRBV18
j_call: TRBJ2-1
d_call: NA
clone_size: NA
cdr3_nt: TGTGCCAGCTCACCCCAGAGAGGGTCGGATTTTTACAATGAGCAGTTCTTC
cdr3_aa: CASSPQRGSDFYNEQFF

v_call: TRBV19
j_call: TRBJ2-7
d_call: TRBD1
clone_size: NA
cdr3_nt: TGTGCCAGTAGTTCGACAGGGAGTCCCCTCTCCTACGAGCAGTACTTC
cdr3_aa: CASSSTGSPLSYEQYF

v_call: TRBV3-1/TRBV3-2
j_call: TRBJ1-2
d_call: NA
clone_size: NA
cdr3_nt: TGTGCCAGCAGCCCTAGAGGGATGGGGGGCTACACCTTC
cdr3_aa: CASSPRGMGGYTF

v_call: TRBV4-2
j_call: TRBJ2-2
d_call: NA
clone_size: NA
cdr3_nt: TGTGCCAGCAGCCAAGAGGGCGGCAGGGGAATAACCGGGGAGCTGTTTTTT
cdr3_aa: CASSQEGGRGITGELFF

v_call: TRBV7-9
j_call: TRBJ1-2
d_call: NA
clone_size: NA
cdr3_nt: TGTGCCTCGGACACCCCCCATGGCTACACCTTC
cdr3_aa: CASDTPHGYTF

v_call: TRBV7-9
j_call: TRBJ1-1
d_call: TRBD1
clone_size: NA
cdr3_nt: TGTGCCAGCAGCTTAGGGAGGGGGCCGGGGACTGAAGCTTTCTTT
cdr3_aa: CASSLGRGPGTEAFF

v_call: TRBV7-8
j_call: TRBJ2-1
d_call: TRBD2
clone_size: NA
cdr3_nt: TGTGCCAGCAGCTTAAGGTTAGGACTAGCCTACAATGAGCAGTTCTTC
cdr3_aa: CASSLRLGLAYNEQFF

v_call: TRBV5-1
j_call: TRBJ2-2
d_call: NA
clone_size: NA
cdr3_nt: TGCGCCAGCAGTCATCGGGGGGCCGCGAACACCGGGGAGCTGTTTTTT
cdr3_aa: CASSHRGAANTGELFF

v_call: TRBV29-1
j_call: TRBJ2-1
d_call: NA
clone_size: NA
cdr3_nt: TGCAGCGTCCTGGAACTAGCCACTGAGCAGTTCTTC
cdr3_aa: CSVLELATEQFF

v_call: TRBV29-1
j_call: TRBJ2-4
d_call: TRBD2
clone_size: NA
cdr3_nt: TGCAGCGTTGCTTCTAGCGGGGGGGTAAACATTCAGTACTTC
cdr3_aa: CSVASSGGVNIQYF

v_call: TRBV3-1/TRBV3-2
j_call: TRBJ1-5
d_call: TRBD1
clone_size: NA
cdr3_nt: TGTGCCAGCAGCCAAGATCCCTACGACAGGGCAGTCAATCAGCCCCAGCATTTT
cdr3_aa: CASSQDPYDRAVNQPQHF

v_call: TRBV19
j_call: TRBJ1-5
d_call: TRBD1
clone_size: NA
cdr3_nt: TGTGCCAGTAGTACCCGACAGGGGCTCGGGCCCCAGCATTTT
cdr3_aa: CASSTRQGLGPQHF

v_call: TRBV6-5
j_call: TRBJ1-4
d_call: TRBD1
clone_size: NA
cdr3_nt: TGTGCCAGCAGTAAATTAAGCCAGGGGGCAGAAAAACTGTTTTTT
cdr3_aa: CASSKLSQGAEKLFF

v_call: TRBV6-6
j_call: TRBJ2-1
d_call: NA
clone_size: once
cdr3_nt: TGTGCCAGCAGTCCCGACGGGAGCTCCTACAATGAGCAGTTCTTC
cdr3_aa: CASSPDGSSYNEQFF

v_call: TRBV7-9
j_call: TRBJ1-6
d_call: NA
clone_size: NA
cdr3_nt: TGTGCCGGCTCGGGGGGAATGGGTTATAATTCACCCCTCCACTTT
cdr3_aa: CAGSGGMGYNSPLHF

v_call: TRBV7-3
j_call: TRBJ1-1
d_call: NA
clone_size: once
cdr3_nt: TGTGCCAGCAGCTTAGCCCGACAGGAAGCTTTCTTT
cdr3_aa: CASSLARQEAFF

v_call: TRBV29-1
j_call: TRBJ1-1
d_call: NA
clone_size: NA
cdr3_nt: TGCAGCTCTGGGGGGAGCCTCCTGAACACTGAAGCTTTCTTT
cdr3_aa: CSSGGSLLNTEAFF

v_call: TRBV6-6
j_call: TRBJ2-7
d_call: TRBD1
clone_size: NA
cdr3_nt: TGTGCCAGCAGCGAACCTGGGACAGGTTCCTACGAGCAGTACTTC
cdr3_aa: CASSEPGTGSYEQYF

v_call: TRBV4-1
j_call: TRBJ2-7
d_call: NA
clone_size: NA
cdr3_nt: TGCGCCAGCAGCCAAGATTTGGGAAACAGTCGGAGGGACGAGCAGTACTTC
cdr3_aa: CASSQDLGNSRRDEQYF

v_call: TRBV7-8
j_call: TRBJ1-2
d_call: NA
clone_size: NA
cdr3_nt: TGTGCCAGCTCAGGGAGGGATGGCTACACCTTC
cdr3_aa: CASSGRDGYTF

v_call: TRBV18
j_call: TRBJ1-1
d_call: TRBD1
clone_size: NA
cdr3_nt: TGTGCCAGCTCACCAACACGGACAGGGGAGAACACTGAAGCTTTCTTT
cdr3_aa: CASSPTRTGENTEAFF

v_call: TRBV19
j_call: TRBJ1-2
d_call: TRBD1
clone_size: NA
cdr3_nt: TGTGCCAGTACCCCGACCGGGACAGGTGACCTCTATGGCTACACCTTC
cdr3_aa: CASTPTGTGDLYGYTF

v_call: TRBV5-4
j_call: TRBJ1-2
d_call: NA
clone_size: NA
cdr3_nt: TGTGCCAGCAGTCTTCCGGCGGGACGGACCATCTATGGCTACACCTTC
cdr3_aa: CASSLPAGRTIYGYTF

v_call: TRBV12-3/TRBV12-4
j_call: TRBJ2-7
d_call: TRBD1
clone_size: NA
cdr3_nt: TGTGCCAGCCGACAGGGGGCGGGTTACGAGCAGTACTTC
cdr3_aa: CASRQGAGYEQYF

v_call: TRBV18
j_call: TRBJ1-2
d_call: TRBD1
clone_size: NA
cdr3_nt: TGTGCCAGCTCACAGCTCACAGGGGTGAACTATGGCTACACCTTC
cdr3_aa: CASSQLTGVNYGYTF

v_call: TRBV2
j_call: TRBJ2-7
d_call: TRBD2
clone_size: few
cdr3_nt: TGTGCCAGTTCCGGGGGGGCCTACGAGCAGTACTTC
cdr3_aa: CASSGGAYEQYF

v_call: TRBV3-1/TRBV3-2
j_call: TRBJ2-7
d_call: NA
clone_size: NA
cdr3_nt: TGTGCCAGCAGCCAAGCCCTTCGGGAAGGCGAGCAGTACTTC
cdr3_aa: CASSQALREGEQYF

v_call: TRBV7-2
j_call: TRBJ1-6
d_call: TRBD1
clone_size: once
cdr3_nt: TGTGCCAGCAGCCCACAGGGGAACTCCTATAATTCACCCCTCCACTTT
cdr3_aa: CASSPQGNSYNSPLHF

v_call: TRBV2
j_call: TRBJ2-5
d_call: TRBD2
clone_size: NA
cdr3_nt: TGTGCCAGCACCCCCACTAGCGGGGGGGGGTACTTC
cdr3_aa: CASTPTSGGGYF

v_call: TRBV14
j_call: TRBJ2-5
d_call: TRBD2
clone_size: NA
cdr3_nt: TGTGCCAGCAGCCTACGACTAGCGGGGGGCTGGGAGACCCAGTACTTC
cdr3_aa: CASSLRLAGGWETQYF